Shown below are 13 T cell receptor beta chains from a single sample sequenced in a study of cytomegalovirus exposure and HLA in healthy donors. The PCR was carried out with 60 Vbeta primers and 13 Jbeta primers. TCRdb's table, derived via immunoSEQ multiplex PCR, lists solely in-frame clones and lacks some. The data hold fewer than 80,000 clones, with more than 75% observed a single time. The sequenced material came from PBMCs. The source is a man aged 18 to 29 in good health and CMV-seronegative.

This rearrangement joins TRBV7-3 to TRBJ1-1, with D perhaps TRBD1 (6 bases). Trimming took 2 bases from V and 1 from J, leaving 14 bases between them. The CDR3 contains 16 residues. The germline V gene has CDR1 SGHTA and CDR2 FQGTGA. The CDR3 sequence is CASSLDPGTPNTEAFF. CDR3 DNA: TGTGCCAGCAGCTTAGACCCCGGGACACCGAACACTGAAGCTTTCTTT.

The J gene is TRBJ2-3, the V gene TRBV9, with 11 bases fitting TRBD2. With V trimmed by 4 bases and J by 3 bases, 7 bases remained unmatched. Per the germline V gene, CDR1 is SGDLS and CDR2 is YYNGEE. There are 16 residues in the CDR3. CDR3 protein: CASSISGGASTDTQYF. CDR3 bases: TGTGCCAGCAGCATTAGCGGGGGGGCCTCTACAGATACGCAGTATTTT.

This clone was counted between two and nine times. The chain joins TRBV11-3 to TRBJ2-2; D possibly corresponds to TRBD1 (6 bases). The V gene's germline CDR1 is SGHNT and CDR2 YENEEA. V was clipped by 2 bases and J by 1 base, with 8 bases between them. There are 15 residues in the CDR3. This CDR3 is CASSLRGQNTGELFF. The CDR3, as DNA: TGTGCCAGCAGCTTAAGGGGACAGAACACCGGGGAGCTGTTTTTT.

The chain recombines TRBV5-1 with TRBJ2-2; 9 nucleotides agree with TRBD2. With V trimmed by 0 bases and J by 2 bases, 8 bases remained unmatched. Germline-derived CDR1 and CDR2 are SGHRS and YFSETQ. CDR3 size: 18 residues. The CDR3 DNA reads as TGCGCCAGCAGCTTGGTGGGGCTAGCGGGGAGTAACACCGGGGAGCTGTTTTTT. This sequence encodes CASSLVGLAGSNTGELFF.

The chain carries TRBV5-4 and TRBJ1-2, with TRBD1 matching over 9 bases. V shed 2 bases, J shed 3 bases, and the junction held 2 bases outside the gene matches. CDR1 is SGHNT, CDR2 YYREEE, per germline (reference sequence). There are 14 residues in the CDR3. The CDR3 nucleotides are TGTGCCAGCAGCTTTAGACAGGGGGACTATGGCTACACCTTC. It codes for CASSFRQGDYGYTF.

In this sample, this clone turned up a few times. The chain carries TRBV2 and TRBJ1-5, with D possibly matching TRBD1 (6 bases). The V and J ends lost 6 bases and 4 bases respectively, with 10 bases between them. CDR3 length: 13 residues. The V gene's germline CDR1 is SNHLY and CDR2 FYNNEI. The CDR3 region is CASRDQGNQPQHF. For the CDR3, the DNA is TGTGCCAGCAGGGACCAGGGGAATCAGCCCCAGCATTTT.

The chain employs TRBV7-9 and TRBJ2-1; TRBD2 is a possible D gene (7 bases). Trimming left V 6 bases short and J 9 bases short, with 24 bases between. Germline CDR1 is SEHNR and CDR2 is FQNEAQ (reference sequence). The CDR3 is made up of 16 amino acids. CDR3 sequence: CASRPQRDIIIAEQFF. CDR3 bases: TGTGCCAGCAGACCCCAGCGGGACATAATTATAGCTGAGCAGTTCTTC.

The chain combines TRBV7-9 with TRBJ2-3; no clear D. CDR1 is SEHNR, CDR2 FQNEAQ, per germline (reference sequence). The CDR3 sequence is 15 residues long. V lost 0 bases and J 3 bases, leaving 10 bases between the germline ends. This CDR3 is CASSLASGLTDTQYF. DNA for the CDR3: TGTGCCAGCAGCTTAGCTTCAGGCCTTACAGATACGCAGTATTTT.

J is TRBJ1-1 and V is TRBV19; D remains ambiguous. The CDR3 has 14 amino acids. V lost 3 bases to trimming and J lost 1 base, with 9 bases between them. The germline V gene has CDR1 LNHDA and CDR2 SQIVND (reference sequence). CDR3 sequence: CASSIGRQNTEAFF. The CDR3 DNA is TGTGCCAGTAGTATTGGCAGACAGAACACTGAAGCTTTCTTT.

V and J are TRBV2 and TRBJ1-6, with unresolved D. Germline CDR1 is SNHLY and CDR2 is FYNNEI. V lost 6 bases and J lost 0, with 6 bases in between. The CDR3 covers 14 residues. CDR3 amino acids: CASRSSSYNSPLHF. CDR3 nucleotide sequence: TGTGCCAGCAGGTCTAGCTCCTATAATTCACCCCTCCACTTT.

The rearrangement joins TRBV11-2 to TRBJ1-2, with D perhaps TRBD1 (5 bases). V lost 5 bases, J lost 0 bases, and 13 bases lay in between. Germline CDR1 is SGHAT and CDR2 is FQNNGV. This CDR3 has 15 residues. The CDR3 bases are TGTGCCAGCAGCCCCTCGGGAGGGGCTAACTATGGCTACACCTTC. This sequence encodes CASSPSGGANYGYTF.

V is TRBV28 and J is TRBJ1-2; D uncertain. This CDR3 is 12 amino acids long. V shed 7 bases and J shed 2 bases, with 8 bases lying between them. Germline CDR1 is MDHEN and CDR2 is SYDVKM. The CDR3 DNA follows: TGTGCCAGCACAGACAAGAACTATGGCTACACCTTC. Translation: CASTDKNYGYTF.

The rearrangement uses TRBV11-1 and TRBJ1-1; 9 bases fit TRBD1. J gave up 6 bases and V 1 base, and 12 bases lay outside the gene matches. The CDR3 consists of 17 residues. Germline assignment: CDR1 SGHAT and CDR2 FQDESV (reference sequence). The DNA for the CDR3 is TGTGCCAGCAGCTTAGGGGACAGGGTTCAGGAGGGCCCTGAAGCTTTCTTT. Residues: CASSLGDRVQEGPEAFF.